This TCR beta chain was sequenced during a study of chemoradiotherapy in HPV16-positive cancers. Study details: Candidate HPV-specific T-cell clones and common TCR motifs came from functional assays in a couple of HPV16-positive patients. Study results and limitations: The functional HPV-specific definition rests on just a couple of HPV16-positive patients.

Comment on this clone: Antigen: not known.

The assay was immunoSEQ multiplex PCR, and TCRdb's table has in-frame clones only and misses some. The sample yields about 5,900 clones, 73% seen once. Germline lookup yields CDR1 SGHDN and CDR2 FVKESK. Trimming took 3 bases from V and 0 from J, leaving 8 bases between them. The CDR3 extends over 14 amino acids. Sampling took place from a patient who underwent chemoradiotherapy. The receptor was isolated from a human donor with HPV-associated anogenital cancer. The chain carries TRBV14 and TRBJ1-2; no clear D gene. CDR3 sequence (DNA): TGTGCCAGCAGCCAGGGAGTCGCTAACTATGGCTACACCTTC. The encoded protein is CASSQGVANYGYTF.